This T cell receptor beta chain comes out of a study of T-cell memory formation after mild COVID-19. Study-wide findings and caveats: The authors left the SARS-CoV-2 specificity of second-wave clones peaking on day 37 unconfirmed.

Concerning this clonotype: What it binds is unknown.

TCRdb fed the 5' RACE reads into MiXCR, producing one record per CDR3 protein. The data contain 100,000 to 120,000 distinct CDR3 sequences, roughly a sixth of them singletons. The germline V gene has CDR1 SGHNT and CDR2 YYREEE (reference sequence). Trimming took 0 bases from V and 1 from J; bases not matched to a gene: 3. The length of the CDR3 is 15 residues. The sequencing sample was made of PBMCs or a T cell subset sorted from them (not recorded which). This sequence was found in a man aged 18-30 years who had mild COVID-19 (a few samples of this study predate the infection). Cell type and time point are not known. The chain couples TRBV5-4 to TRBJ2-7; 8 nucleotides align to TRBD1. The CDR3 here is CASSLGQGASYEQYF. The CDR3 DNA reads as TGTGCCAGCAGCTTGGGGCAGGGGGCTTCCTACGAGCAGTACTTC.